The TCR beta chain under discussion was sequenced for a study of cytomegalovirus exposure and HLA in healthy donors. Across the whole study: Within an early data release were about 85 million unique TCRs drawn from HLA-typed donors.

Points on this clone: Its target is unknown.

The PCR ran on 60 Vbeta and 13 Jbeta primers. Libraries were prepared by immunoSEQ multiplex PCR; TCRdb keeps only in-frame clonotypes and omits some of them. The sample has fewer than 60,000 clones; the top ten hold 9% to 15%. Study-level results: A prior analysis recorded that most TCR beta V segments were productive about 90% or about 30% of the time. Cytomegalovirus association was listed for about 180 TCR beta chains. Later analysis placed DRB1 highest and HLA-C lowest in TCR association rates, which differed by HLA locus.

The source is a woman aged 25 to 39 in good health and CMV-seropositive. The specimen was PBMCs.

The CDR3 coding sequence is TGCGCCAGCAGCCCAGGACAGGCGAACACCGGGGAGCTGTTTTTT. It is translated as CASSPGQANTGELFF. This chain uses TRBV5-1 with TRBJ2-2, with 7 bases matching TRBD1. This CDR3 comprises 15 residues. V gave up 4 bases and J gave up 0 bases; unmatched junction bases: 3. Germline lookup yields CDR1 SGHRS and CDR2 YFSETQ.